Shown below are 12 T cell receptor beta chains from a single sample sequenced in a study of CD8 T cells in ankylosing spondylitis. TCRdb reprocessed the 5' RACE reads via MiXCR and lists one record per CDR3 protein. This sample yields fewer than 150,000 distinct CDR3 sequences, of which 7.3% are seen a single time; 9.5% to 15% belongs to the top ten. What was sequenced was blood, either unsorted or a sorted T cell fraction (not recorded which). These TCRs come from a female donor with ankylosing spondylitis or in good health (not recorded which).

This clonotype was detected only a few times. CDR3: CASTLGPSYNEQFF. CDR3 bases: TGTGCCAGCACCTTGGGACCTTCCTACAATGAGCAGTTCTTC. The genes are TRBV7-9 and TRBJ2-1; D possibly matches TRBD1 or TRBD2 (5 bases each). CDR1 is SEHNR, CDR2 FQNEAQ, per germline (reference sequence). V gave up 7 bases and J gave up 1 base, with 11 bases separating them. The CDR3 is 14 residues long.

This clonotype occurred many times. The rearrangement joins TRBV7-9 to TRBJ2-1; D is perhaps TRBD1 (6 bases). The germline V and J ends were trimmed by 5 bases and 8 bases, with 13 bases remaining between them. This CDR3 is built from 13 residues. The V gene's germline CDR1 is SEHNR and CDR2 FQNEAQ (reference sequence). DNA for the CDR3: TGTGCCAGCAGCAACACAGGGATCGATGAGCAGTTCTTC. This sequence encodes CASSNTGIDEQFF.

The sample holds many counts of this clonotype. The V gene is TRBV5-4, the J gene TRBJ2-1; 8 bases map to TRBD2. CDR1 is SGHNT, CDR2 YYREEE, per germline (reference sequence). V lost 4 bases, J lost 8 bases, and 8 bases stayed unmatched. The CDR3 is made up of 14 amino acids. CDR3 region: CASSRNQRGYEQFF. The CDR3 bases are TGTGCCAGCAGCCGGAACCAGCGGGGGTATGAGCAGTTCTTC.

Many counts were recorded for this clonotype. The chain recombines TRBV12-3 or TRBV12-4 with TRBJ2-2; D assignment may be TRBD1 or TRBD2 (6 bases each). The germline V and J ends were trimmed by 3 bases and 5 bases, with 13 bases remaining between them. The CDR3 sequence is 15 residues long. The CDR3: CASSFGGRGTGELFF. CDR3 DNA: TGTGCCAGCAGTTTCGGGGGCCGGGGAACCGGGGAGCTGTTTTTT.

The table lists this clonotype with many counts. The chain uses TRBV2 and TRBJ1-5, with a possible D match to TRBD1 (6 bases). V was trimmed by 8 bases and J by 3 bases, leaving 17 bases between them. The CDR3 spans 15 residues. Germline CDR1 and CDR2: SNHLY and FYNNEI. CDR3 protein: CASGADSLNNQPQHF. The DNA for the CDR3 is TGTGCCAGCGGGGCGGACAGCCTCAACAATCAGCCCCAGCATTTT.

This clonotype was observed many times. The chain's CDR3 is CASRRDRSSYNEQFF. In DNA, the CDR3 is TGCGCCAGCAGGCGGGACAGGAGCTCCTACAATGAGCAGTTCTTC. The gene calls are TRBV4-1 and TRBJ2-1, with 8 bases aligning to TRBD1. This CDR3 comprises 15 residues. Germline CDR1 is MGHRA and CDR2 is YSYEKL. V was clipped by 6 bases and J by 0 bases; unmatched bases: 4.

The chain uses TRBV5-1 and TRBJ2-2; D remains unclear. Per germline, CDR1 SGHRS and CDR2 YFSETQ. V lost 4 bases and J 1 base, leaving 8 bases between the germline ends. This CDR3 contains 14 residues. Written as DNA, the CDR3 is TGCGCCAGCAGCCCCGACTTGAACACCGGGGAGCTGTTTTTT. Protein: CASSPDLNTGELFF.

This clonotype was picked up a small number of times. V is TRBV4-1 and J is TRBJ2-5, with TRBD1 matching over 10 bases. Germline trimming cut 4 bases from V and 4 bases from J; bases unmatched to any gene: 15. CDR1 and CDR2 (germline): MGHRA, YSYEKL. The CDR3 consists of 18 residues. The CDR3 DNA follows: TGCGCCAGCAGCCTTCAGGGCCCCGGGACAGGGGTGGGAGAGACCCAGTACTTC. Residues: CASSLQGPGTGVGETQYF.

V is TRBV20-1 and J is TRBJ1-4; D unresolved. The length of the CDR3 is 15 residues. Between the trimmed V and J ends, which lost 7 bases and 0 bases, there was a span of 15 bases. Germline V lookup: CDR1 DFQATT, CDR2 SNEGSKA (reference sequence). In nucleotides, the CDR3 is TGCAGTGTCACCGGGCCCACTGCAACTAATGAAAAACTGTTTTTT. Its translation is CSVTGPTATNEKLFF.

Turning to this clonotype: A junction boundary mismatches the germline segment, possibly from a read error. The J gene is TRBJ2-7, the V gene TRBV12-3 or TRBV12-4, with D possibly being TRBD2 (6 bases). CDR3 size: 11 residues. The CDR3 sequence is CVSTRGYEQYF. CDR3 nucleotide sequence: TGTGTCAGCACGCGGGGATACGAGCAGTACTTC.

This chain links TRBV7-2 with TRBJ2-1; D unclear. CDR1 and CDR2 (germline): SGHTA, FQGNSA. The V end lost 3 bases, the J end lost 6 bases, and 12 bases lay between the germline ends. This CDR3 is built from 14 residues. The CDR3: CASSLGEAVNEQFF. In DNA, the CDR3 is TGTGCCAGCAGCTTGGGTGAAGCAGTCAATGAGCAGTTCTTC.

The chain carries TRBV6-1 and TRBJ2-1; D may match TRBD1 or TRBD2 (5 bases each). Germline-derived CDR1 and CDR2 are MNHNS and SASEGT. The V end was cut by 6 bases, the J end by 0 bases, with 12 bases between. The CDR3 totals 15 residues. The CDR3 bases are TGTGCCAGCAGGTCGGGACGGATCTCCTACAATGAGCAGTTCTTC. Translated, it gives CASRSGRISYNEQFF.